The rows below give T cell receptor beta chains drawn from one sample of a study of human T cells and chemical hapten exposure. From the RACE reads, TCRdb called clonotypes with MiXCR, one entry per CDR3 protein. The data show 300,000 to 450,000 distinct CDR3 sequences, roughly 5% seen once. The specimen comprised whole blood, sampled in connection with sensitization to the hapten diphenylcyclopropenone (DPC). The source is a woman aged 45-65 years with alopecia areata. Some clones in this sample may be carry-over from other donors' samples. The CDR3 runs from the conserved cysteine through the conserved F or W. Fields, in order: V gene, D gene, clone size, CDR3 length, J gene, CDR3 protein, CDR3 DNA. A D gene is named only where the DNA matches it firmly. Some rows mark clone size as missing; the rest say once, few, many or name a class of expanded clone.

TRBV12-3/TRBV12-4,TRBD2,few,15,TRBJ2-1,CASSFARGGSNEQFF,TGTGCCAGCAGTTTCGCGCGGGGGGGCAGCAATGAGCAGTTCTTC
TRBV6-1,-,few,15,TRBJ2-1,CASSPRMAAGNEQFF,TGTGCCAGCAGTCCCCGGATGGCGGCTGGCAATGAGCAGTTCTTC
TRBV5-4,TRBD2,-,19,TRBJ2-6,CASSPRGSGTRSGANVLTF,TGTGCCAGCAGCCCCCGGGGTAGCGGGACCCGCTCTGGGGCCAACGTCCTGACTTTC
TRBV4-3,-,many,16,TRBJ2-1,CASSQDTSTAYNEQFF,TGCGCCAGCAGCCAAGATACTAGCACCGCCTACAATGAGCAGTTCTTC
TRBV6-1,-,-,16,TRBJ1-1,CASSEARVGAGTEAFF,TGTGCCAGCAGTGAAGCGCGTGTTGGGGCAGGCACTGAAGCTTTCTTT
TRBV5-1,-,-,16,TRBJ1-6,CASSPDPTGGNSPLHF,TGCGCCAGCAGCCCCGACCCGACAGGAGGCAATTCACCCCTCCACTTT
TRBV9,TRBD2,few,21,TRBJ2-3,CASGLPGASGRMGPVGDTQYF,TGTGCCAGCGGCCTACCGGGGGCTAGCGGGAGAATGGGCCCGGTCGGAGATACGCAGTATTTT
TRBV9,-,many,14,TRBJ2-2,CASSSYSNTGELFF,TGTGCCAGCAGCTCATACTCCAACACCGGGGAGCTGTTTTTT
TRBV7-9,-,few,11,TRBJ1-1,CASSPRAEAFF,TGTGCCAGCAGCCCCCGCGCTGAAGCTTTCTTT
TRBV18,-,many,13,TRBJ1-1,CASSPRGNTEAFF,TGTGCCAGCTCACCACGTGGGAACACTGAAGCTTTCTTT
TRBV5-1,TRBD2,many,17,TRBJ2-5,CASSLGALAVYQETQYF,TGCGCCAGCAGCTTGGGAGCCCTAGCGGTGTACCAAGAGACCCAGTACTTC
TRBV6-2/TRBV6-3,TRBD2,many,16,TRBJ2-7,CASSYKLAGPSYEQYF,TGTGCCAGCAGTTACAAACTAGCGGGGCCCTCCTACGAGCAGTACTTC
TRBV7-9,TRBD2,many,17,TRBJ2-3,CASTLPLTSGRTDTQYF,TGTGCCAGCACCCTACCGCTGACTAGCGGACGCACAGATACGCAGTATTTT
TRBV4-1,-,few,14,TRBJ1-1,CASSQDGTNTEAFF,TGCGCCAGCAGCCAAGATGGGACGAACACTGAAGCTTTCTTT
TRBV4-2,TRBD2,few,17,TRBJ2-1,CASSHGAGSGRGNEQFF,TGTGCCAGCAGCCACGGCGCAGGTAGCGGGAGGGGCAATGAGCAGTTCTTC
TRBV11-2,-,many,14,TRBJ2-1,CASSSSTFYNEQFF,TGTGCCAGCAGCTCTTCTACCTTCTACAATGAGCAGTTCTTC
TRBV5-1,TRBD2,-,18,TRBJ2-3,CASSPGLAGVERTDTQYF,TGCGCCAGCAGCCCGGGACTAGCGGGGGTCGAGCGCACAGATACGCAGTATTTT
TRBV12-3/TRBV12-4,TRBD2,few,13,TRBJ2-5,CASRPTSGGTQYF,TGTGCCAGCAGACCGACTAGCGGGGGGACCCAGTACTTC
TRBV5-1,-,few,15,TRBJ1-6,CASSLETGRDSPLHF,TGCGCCAGCAGCTTGGAAACAGGGAGGGATTCACCCCTCCACTTT
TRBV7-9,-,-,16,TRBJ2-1,CASSLVRGPRFNEQFF,TGTGCCAGCAGCTTAGTAAGAGGGCCCCGTTTCAATGAGCAGTTCTTC
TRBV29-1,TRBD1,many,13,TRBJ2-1,CSVETGRGSGQFF,TGCAGCGTTGAGACAGGGCGCGGATCGGGGCAGTTCTTC
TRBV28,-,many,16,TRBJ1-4,CASSTNIQATNEKLFF,TGTGCCAGCAGCACTAATATACAGGCAACTAATGAAAAACTGTTTTTT
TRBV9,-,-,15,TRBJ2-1,CASSVDPGRDNEQFF,TGTGCCAGCAGCGTAGATCCCGGCCGGGACAATGAGCAGTTCTTC
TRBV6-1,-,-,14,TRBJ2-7,CASSGTMRAYEQYF,TGTGCCAGCAGCGGTACCATGCGGGCCTACGAGCAGTACTTC
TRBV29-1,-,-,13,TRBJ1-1,CSVDEGLNTEAFF,TGCAGCGTTGATGAGGGCCTGAACACTGAAGCTTTCTTT
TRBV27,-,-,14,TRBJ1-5,CASSLYGVNQPQHF,TGTGCCAGCAGTTTATATGGGGTTAATCAGCCCCAGCATTTT
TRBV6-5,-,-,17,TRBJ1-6,CASSYSSGVRGNSPLHF,TGTGCCAGCAGTTACTCAAGCGGGGTACGGGGGAATTCACCCCTCCACTTT
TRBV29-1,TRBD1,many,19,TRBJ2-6,CSVEGPGTGVSSGANVLTF,TGCAGCGTTGAAGGGCCGGGGACAGGGGTCTCCTCTGGGGCCAACGTCCTGACTTTC
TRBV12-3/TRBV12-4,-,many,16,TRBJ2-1,CASSSGQSWGLDEQFF,TGTGCCAGCAGTTCAGGACAGAGCTGGGGCTTAGATGAGCAGTTCTTC
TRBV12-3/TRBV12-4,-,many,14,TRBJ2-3,CASSFPSAPDTQYF,TGTGCCAGCAGTTTCCCTAGCGCTCCAGATACGCAGTATTTT
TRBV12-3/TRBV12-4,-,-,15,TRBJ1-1,CASSFGSGVNTEAFF,TGTGCCAGCAGTTTTGGTTCTGGGGTTAACACTGAAGCTTTCTTT
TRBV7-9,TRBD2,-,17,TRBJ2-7,CASSLKLAGSLAHEQYF,TGTGCCAGCAGCTTGAAACTAGCGGGGTCGCTGGCTCACGAGCAGTACTTC
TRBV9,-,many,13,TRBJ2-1,CASSVEGVNEQFF,TGTGCCAGCAGCGTGGAAGGGGTGAATGAGCAGTTCTTC
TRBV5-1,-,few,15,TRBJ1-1,CASSLELGLGTEAFF,TGCGCCAGCAGCTTGGAGTTGGGGCTGGGCACTGAAGCTTTCTTT
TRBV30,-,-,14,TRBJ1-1,CAWNGGQMNTEAFF,TGTGCCTGGAACGGAGGGCAGATGAACACTGAAGCTTTCTTT
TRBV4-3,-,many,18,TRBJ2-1,CASSQATIGGIPLGEQFF,TGCGCCAGCAGCCAAGCTACCATAGGCGGGATACCTCTCGGTGAGCAGTTCTTC
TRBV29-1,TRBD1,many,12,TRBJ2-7,CSVVGTGGEQYF,TGCAGCGTTGTTGGGACAGGGGGCGAGCAGTACTTC
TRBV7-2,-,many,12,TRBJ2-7,CASSRSRYEQYF,TGTGCCAGCAGCCGGAGCCGTTACGAGCAGTACTTC
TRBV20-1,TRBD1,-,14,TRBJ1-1,CSAHPRGTNTEAFF,TGCAGTGCACACCCCAGGGGGACTAACACTGAAGCTTTCTTT
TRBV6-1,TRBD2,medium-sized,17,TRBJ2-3,CASSPRVAGEGTDTQYF,TGTGCCAGCAGCCCTAGAGTAGCGGGGGAAGGAACAGATACGCAGTATTTT
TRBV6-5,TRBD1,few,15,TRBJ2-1,CASSYSAQGADEQFF,TGTGCCAGCAGTTACTCAGCTCAGGGGGCGGATGAGCAGTTCTTC
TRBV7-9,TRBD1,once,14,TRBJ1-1,CASSSRGLEIEAFF,TGTGCCAGCAGCTCGAGGGGGCTCGAGATTGAAGCTTTCTTT
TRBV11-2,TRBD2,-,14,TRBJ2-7,CASSYSGRPWEQYF,TGTGCCAGCAGCTATAGCGGGAGGCCATGGGAGCAGTACTTC
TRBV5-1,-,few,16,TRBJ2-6,CASSLGVIAGANVLTF,TGCGCCAGCAGCTTAGGGGTAATAGCCGGGGCCAACGTCCTGACTTTC
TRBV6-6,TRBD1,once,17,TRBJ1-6,CASRQKQGSSYNSPLHF,TGTGCCAGCAGACAAAAACAGGGGAGCTCCTATAATTCACCCCTCCACTTT
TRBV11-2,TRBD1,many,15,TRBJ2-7,CASSLAQGAFYEQYF,TGTGCCAGCAGCTTAGCACAGGGGGCTTTCTACGAGCAGTACTTC
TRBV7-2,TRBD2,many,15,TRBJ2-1,CASETGLGPYNEQFF,TGTGCCAGCGAAACCGGACTAGGGCCTTACAATGAGCAGTTCTTC
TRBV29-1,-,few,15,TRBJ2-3,CSVARSSTSTDTQYF,TGCAGCGTTGCAAGGTCAAGCACTAGCACAGATACGCAGTATTTT
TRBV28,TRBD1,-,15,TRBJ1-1,CASTLGGQGYLGAFF,TGTGCCAGCACCCTAGGGGGACAGGGCTATTTGGGAGCTTTCTTT
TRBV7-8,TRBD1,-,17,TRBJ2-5,CASSSQGNGRQQETQYF,TGTGCCAGCAGCTCACAGGGGAATGGGCGCCAACAAGAGACCCAGTACTTC
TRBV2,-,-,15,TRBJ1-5,CASSVFGEGNQPQHF,TGTGCCAGCAGTGTTTTTGGTGAGGGCAATCAGCCCCAGCATTTT
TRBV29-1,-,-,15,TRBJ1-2,CSVDLGGNPNYGYTF,TGCAGCGTTGATCTAGGTGGGAACCCTAACTATGGCTACACCTTC
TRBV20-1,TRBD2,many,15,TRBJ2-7,CSAGAGIAGAYEQYF,TGCAGTGCGGGGGCGGGGATAGCGGGAGCCTACGAGCAGTACTTC
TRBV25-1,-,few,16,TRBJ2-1,CASSYSPGGPYNEQFF,TGTGCCAGCAGCTATAGCCCCGGGGGGCCCTACAATGAGCAGTTCTTC
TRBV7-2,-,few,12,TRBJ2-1,CASSLAITEQFF,TGTGCCAGCAGCTTAGCAATCACTGAGCAGTTCTTC
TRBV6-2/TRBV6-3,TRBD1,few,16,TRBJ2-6,CASRPGTGSGANVLTF,TGTGCCAGCAGACCCGGGACAGGGTCCGGGGCCAACGTCCTGACTTTC
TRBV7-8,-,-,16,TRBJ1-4,CASSPRNTGWNEKLFF,TGTGCCAGCAGCCCGAGGAATACCGGGTGGAATGAAAAACTGTTTTTT
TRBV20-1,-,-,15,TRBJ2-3,CSASGEIYSTDTQYF,TGCAGTGCTAGTGGAGAGATATACTCAACAGATACGCAGTATTTT
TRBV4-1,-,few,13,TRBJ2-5,CASRVVAGETQYF,TGCGCCAGCAGAGTTGTCGCGGGAGAGACCCAGTACTTC